This TCR beta chain was identified in a study of beta chain features in type 1 diabetes. Study-wide context: Patients were similar to healthy donors in age and gender (as well as in cell yields).

Study-wide results and caveats: Among patients with Type 1 diabetes, TCRB CDR3s were moderately but significantly shorter in every one of the four CD4+ subsets.

This clone showed up just a few times. Its cognate antigen is unknown. Germline loops: CDR1 GTSNPN, CDR2 SVGIG (reference sequence). CDR3 length equals 15 residues. Between the trimmed V and J ends, which lost 7 bases and 8 bases, there was a span of 24 bases. Expressed TCRB transcripts were sequenced after all isolated RNA was converted to cDNA. Clones were sequenced by immunoSEQ multiplex PCR, and TCRdb holds only the in-frame ones, with some missing. Of some 660,000 clones listed, over 13% are singletons. This chain uses TRBV30 with TRBJ2-1; D could derive from TRBD1 or TRBD2 (6 bases each). The receptor was derived from a man younger than 35 with type 1 diabetes. The sequencing sample was made of naive CD4+ T cells from blood. The CDR3 nucleotides read TGTGCCTCAGATAGGGGGGTCGGGCGCGATCATGAGCAGTTCTTC. The encoded protein is CASDRGVGRDHEQFF. Full variable domain (remainder filled in from reference TRBV30 and TRBJ2-1): SQTIHQWPATLVQPVGSPLSLECTVEGTSNPNLYWYRQAAGRGLQLLFYSVGIGQISSEVPQNLSASRPQDRQFILSSKKLLLSDSGFYLCASDRGVGRDHEQFFGPGTRLTVL.